These 10 T cell receptor beta chains were sequenced from one sample in a study of cytomegalovirus exposure and HLA in healthy donors. Repertoires were generated with immunoSEQ multiplex PCR, while TCRdb's copy carries only in-frame clones and drops some. Of roughly 130,000 clones in the sample, 85% to 90% were seen once. The sample consisted of PBMCs. The receptor set was obtained from a man aged 25 to 45 in good health and CMV-seronegative.

The chain has TRBV18 and TRBJ2-5, with 13 bases fitting TRBD2. Germline values: CDR1 KGHSH, CDR2 LQKENI. With V trimmed by 2 bases and J by 4 bases, 7 bases remained unmatched. The CDR3 totals 17 residues. The CDR3 is CASSPFRTSGSGETQYF. The CDR3 DNA reads as TGTGCCAGCTCACCATTTAGGACTAGCGGGAGTGGAGAGACCCAGTACTTC.

CDR3 loop: CASSPLADSYEQYF. CDR3 bases: TGTGCCAGCAGCCCTTTAGCGGACTCCTACGAGCAGTACTTC. The chain uses TRBV11-2 and TRBJ2-7, with a tentative D call TRBD2 (6 bases). The CDR3 loop spans 14 amino acids. Trimming shortened V by 5 bases and J by 0 bases, and 11 bases separated the two germline ends. From germline, CDR1 is SGHAT and CDR2 FQNNGV.

J is TRBJ1-3 and V is TRBV6-5, with TRBD1 as a possible D gene (5 bases). The CDR3 covers 15 residues. Per germline, CDR1 MNHEY and CDR2 SVGAGI. Trimming cost V 0 bases and J 2 bases, with 8 bases left between them. This CDR3 is CASSYSAGPGNTIYF. CDR3 DNA sequence: TGTGCCAGCAGTTACTCGGCAGGGCCTGGAAACACCATATATTTT.

V and J are TRBV7-2 and TRBJ2-5, with D possibly TRBD2 on 6 matching bases. Germline V gene lookup returns CDR1 SGHTA and CDR2 FQGNSA. V shed 6 bases and J shed 11 bases, with 16 bases lying between them. The CDR3 has 12 residues. The CDR3 loop reads CASRQSSGTQYF. Here the CDR3 DNA reads TGTGCCAGCAGACAGAGCTCCGGGACTCAGTACTTC.

The V call is TRBV5-1, the J call TRBJ2-1; maybe TRBD2 (6 bases). The germline CDR1 and CDR2 sequences are SGHRS and YFSETQ. V was trimmed by 0 bases and J by 9 bases, leaving 19 bases between them. The CDR3 sequence is 16 residues long. CDR3 in DNA: TGCGCCAGCAGCTTGGCCCGGGAGTCCACCCACGGTGAGCAGTTCTTC. Translated, it gives CASSLARESTHGEQFF.

This clone was detected only a few times. V gene TRBV6-5 combines with J gene TRBJ2-7; 12 bases agree with TRBD1. The CDR3 totals 15 residues. Germline V gene lookup returns CDR1 MNHEY and CDR2 SVGAGI. Unmatched junction bases numbered 9, after V lost 6 bases and J lost 6 bases. As DNA, the CDR3 is TGTGCCAGCAGGGATCCAGGGACAGGGGGCGGCGAGCAGTACTTC. This encodes CASRDPGTGGGEQYF.

This sequence joins TRBV6-5 and TRBJ1-1; tentatively, D is TRBD1 (5 bases). This CDR3 is 14 amino acids long. Germline V gene sequence: CDR1 MNHEY, CDR2 SVGAGI. Trimming took 2 bases from V and 1 from J, leaving 8 bases between them. CDR3 coding DNA: TGTGCCAGCAGTTACGGGGCTCCGAACACTGAAGCTTTCTTT. Its protein product is CASSYGAPNTEAFF.

The V and J genes are TRBV2 and TRBJ2-6, with TRBD1 matching 9 bases. The V segment lost 6 bases and the J segment 3 bases; nucleotides outside the gene matches: 6. In germline, CDR1 is SNHLY, CDR2 FYNNEI. The CDR3 has 16 residues. The DNA of the CDR3 is TGTGCCAGCAGGGGGACAGGGCGGCTTGGGGCCAACGTCCTGACTTTC. This sequence encodes CASRGTGRLGANVLTF.

V usage is TRBV5-6 and J usage is TRBJ2-7; no definite D call. CDR3 length: 14 amino acids. Trimming left V 1 base short and J 7 bases short, with 15 bases between. Per germline, CDR1 SGHDT and CDR2 YYEEEE. CDR3 coding DNA: TGTGCCAGCAGCTTGTCCCAAGTAGAGTGGGAGCAGTACTTC. It yields the protein CASSLSQVEWEQYF.

This clone was detected only a few times. The V and J genes are TRBV2 and TRBJ1-2; D possibly corresponds to TRBD1 (6 bases). Germline values: CDR1 SNHLY, CDR2 FYNNEI. V lost 7 bases and J 8 bases, leaving 11 bases between the germline ends. The CDR3 sequence is 11 residues long. The chain's CDR3 is CASNTGSGYTF. DNA for the CDR3: TGTGCCAGCAATACAGGGTCAGGCTACACCTTC.